These T cell receptor beta chains were read from a single sample in a study of OX40 agonist ivuxolimab in advanced cancers. TCRdb keeps only in-frame clones here, not all; method: immunoSEQ multiplex PCR. This sample has 57,000 or so clones, with about 84% found just once. The sequencing here drew on CD4+ or CD8+ T cells sorted from blood, taken in a trial of the OX40 agonist ivuxolimab. All receptors come from an adult with an advanced solid tumor such as melanoma, head and neck, liver or kidney cancer. The conserved cysteine and the conserved F or W are not part of the CDR3 here. The order of the fields is J gene, D gene, clone size, V gene, CDR3 protein. D genes are given only for firm matches. The size field is filled for only some rows; it gives once, few, many or a size class.

>TRBJ2-1|-|-|TRBV7-2
ASSFNNEQF
>TRBJ1-4|TRBD1|-|TRBV6-5
ASRRQGGSVEKLF
>TRBJ1-4|TRBD1|-|TRBV7-9
ASSLTTGANEKLF
>TRBJ2-4|-|-|TRBV18
ASSPPSKNIQY
>TRBJ1-6|TRBD1|few|TRBV19
ASSPGTGGRERGSPLH
>TRBJ1-2|TRBD1|-|TRBV9
ASSHSTGGGYT
>TRBJ2-7|-|-|TRBV7-2
ASSLAGANEQY
>TRBJ2-1|TRBD2|-|TRBV15
ATSRAGRLAGAKVNNEQF
>TRBJ2-4|TRBD2|-|TRBV11-2
ASSPQLAGGRKNIQY
>TRBJ1-5|TRBD1|-|TRBV19
ASLGTVSSYQPQH
>TRBJ2-1|-|few|TRBV18
ASSPDTLARNEQF
>TRBJ2-5|-|-|TRBV29-1
SALGGNQETQY
>TRBJ2-7|TRBD2|-|TRBV28
ATRIAGGLQY
>TRBJ2-5|TRBD2|-|TRBV6-6
ASRGPGGSGETQY
>TRBJ1-5|TRBD1|few|TRBV30
AWGQGAGGNQPQH
>TRBJ2-3|TRBD1|once|TRBV5-1
ASSRDRPSSTDTQY
>TRBJ1-2|-|-|TRBV11-2
ASSLVDVSGYT
>TRBJ2-1|TRBD1|-|TRBV10-1
ASSESRTGNNEQF
>TRBJ2-5|-|-|TRBV28
ASRNQETQY
>TRBJ2-7|-|-|TRBV7-2
ASTTGPLGEQY
>TRBJ1-3|-|-|TRBV4-1
ASSQGVDWGSGNTIY
>TRBJ1-5|TRBD1|-|TRBV6-5
ASSSTGGNQPQH
>TRBJ1-2|-|few|TRBV30
AWSPGDYGYT
>TRBJ1-2|-|-|TRBV6-1
ASSVADTGPTLNYGYT
>TRBJ2-7|-|-|TRBV11-3
ASSPRMARGSYEQY
>TRBJ1-2|-|-|TRBV9
ASSAQDFNYGYT
>TRBJ2-3|-|-|TRBV6-1
ASNSGDTQY
>TRBJ1-3|TRBD1|-|TRBV19
ASIPTDRGTGNTIY
>TRBJ2-5|-|-|TRBV2
ASSFFAGATIGETQY
>TRBJ2-2|-|-|TRBV11-2
ASSLGGTNTGELF
>TRBJ2-7|-|-|TRBV2
ASTATYEQY
>TRBJ2-7|-|-|TRBV10-1
ASSIFRDTTYEQY
>TRBJ1-2|TRBD1|-|TRBV6-1
ASSDPHRGNYGYT
>TRBJ1-2|-|-|TRBV28
ASSLVLAGLGYT
>TRBJ1-5|TRBD1|-|TRBV4-2
ASSQGTGVGNQPQH